Below are 3 T cell receptor beta chains sequenced from a single sample in a study of blood T cell repertoires in COVID-19. This table comes from immunoSEQ multiplex PCR, and its TCRdb copy is limited to in-frame clones, with some not included. The sample contains under 500,000 clones, 80% to 90% of which appear only once. The sample consisted of peripheral blood. These receptors were collected from a woman aged 30 to 39 with acute or convalescent COVID-19.

V is TRBV20-1 and J is TRBJ1-2; D might be TRBD1 (5 bases). The length of the CDR3 is 11 residues. From germline, CDR1 is DFQATT and CDR2 SNEGSKA (reference sequence). V was cut by 3 bases and J by 7 bases, with 9 bases left in between. CDR3 region: CSASLGGGYTF. CDR3 nucleotide sequence: TGCAGTGCTAGTTTGGGGGGTGGCTACACCTTC.

This clone was recorded only once. The rearrangement links TRBV5-6 to TRBJ1-1, with TRBD1 matching over 7 bases. The germline V gene has CDR1 SGHDT and CDR2 YYEEEE. The ends lost 4 bases at V and 7 bases at J; junction bases unmatched: 13. CDR3 length: 15 amino acids. The CDR3: CASSLTYRGIVEAFF. The CDR3 DNA is TGTGCCAGCAGCCTGACCTACAGGGGTATTGTTGAAGCTTTCTTT.

The rearrangement joins TRBV6-5 to TRBJ1-5; TRBD1 aligns across 8 bases. V lost 6 bases and J lost 1; bases outside the gene matches: 5. The CDR3 sequence is 15 residues long. In germline, CDR1 is MNHEY, CDR2 SVGAGI. The CDR3 loop is CASRGTGGSNQPQHF. The CDR3 DNA reads as TGTGCCAGCAGAGGGACAGGAGGGAGCAATCAGCCCCAGCATTTT.